This T cell receptor (beta chain) was sequenced for a study of CD8 T cells in Susac syndrome. A quantity of roughly 0.5 to 1 ug RNA underwent reverse transcription using random hexamers. TCRdb reanalysed the immunoSEQ multiplex PCR reads using MiXCR and keeps one entry per CDR3 protein. This sample yields about 130,000 distinct CDR3 sequences, of which about 95% are seen a single time; approximately 0.12% belongs to the top ten. Blood CD8+ and CD4+ T cells underwent high-throughput TCR beta sequencing. Material for sequencing was CD4+ T cells from PBMCs. The TCR was taken from a human donor in good health.

The CDR3 sequence is CASSLSGPGELFF. CDR3 DNA sequence: TGTGCCAGCAGTTTAAGTGGACCCGGGGAGCTGTTTTTT. The V and J genes are TRBV28 and TRBJ2-2, with D uncertain. In germline, CDR1 is MDHEN, CDR2 SYDVKM. V was clipped by 2 bases and J by 6 bases, with 7 bases between them. The CDR3 sequence is 13 residues long.